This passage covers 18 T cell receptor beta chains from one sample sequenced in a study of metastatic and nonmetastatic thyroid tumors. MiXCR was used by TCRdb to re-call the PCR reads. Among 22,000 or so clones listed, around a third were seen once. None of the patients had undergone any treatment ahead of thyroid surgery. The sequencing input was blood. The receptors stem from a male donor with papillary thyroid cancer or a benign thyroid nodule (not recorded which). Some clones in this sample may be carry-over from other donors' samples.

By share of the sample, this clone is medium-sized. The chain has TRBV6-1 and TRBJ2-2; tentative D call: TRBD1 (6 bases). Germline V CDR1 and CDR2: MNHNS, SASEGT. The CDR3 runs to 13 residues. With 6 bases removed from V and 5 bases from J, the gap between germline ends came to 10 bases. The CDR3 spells CASRITGTGELFF. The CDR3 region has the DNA TGTGCCAGCAGAATTACAGGGACCGGGGAGCTGTTTTTT.

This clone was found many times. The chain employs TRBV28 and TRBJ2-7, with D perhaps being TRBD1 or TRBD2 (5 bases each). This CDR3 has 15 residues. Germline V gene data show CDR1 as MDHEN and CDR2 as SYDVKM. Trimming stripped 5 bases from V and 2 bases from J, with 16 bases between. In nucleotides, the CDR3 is TGTGCCAGCAGTGGTCCCGGGACGGCAACCTACGAGCAGTACTTC. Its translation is CASSGPGTATYEQYF.

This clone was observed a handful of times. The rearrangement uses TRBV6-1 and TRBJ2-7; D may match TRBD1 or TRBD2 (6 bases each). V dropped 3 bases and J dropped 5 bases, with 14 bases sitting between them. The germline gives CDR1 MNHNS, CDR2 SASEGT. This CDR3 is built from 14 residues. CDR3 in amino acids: CASSEAGGRNEQYF. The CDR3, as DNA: TGTGCCAGCAGTGAGGCCGGGGGCAGGAACGAGCAGTACTTC.

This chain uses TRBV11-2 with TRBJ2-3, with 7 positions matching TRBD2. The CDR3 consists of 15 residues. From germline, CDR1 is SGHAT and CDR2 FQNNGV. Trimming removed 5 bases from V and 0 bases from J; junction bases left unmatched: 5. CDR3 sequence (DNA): TGTGCCAGCAGCCCTCTAGCGGCTAGCACAGATACGCAGTATTTT. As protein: CASSPLAASTDTQYF.

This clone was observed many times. Written as DNA, the CDR3 is TGTGCCAGCAATCCCTATGGTGCCTACGAGCAGTACTTC. This codes for CASNPYGAYEQYF. V gene TRBV6-1 combines with J gene TRBJ2-7; D not resolved. V was cut by 7 bases and J by 2 bases, with 12 bases left in between. The germline gives CDR1 MNHNS, CDR2 SASEGT. This CDR3 contains 13 residues.

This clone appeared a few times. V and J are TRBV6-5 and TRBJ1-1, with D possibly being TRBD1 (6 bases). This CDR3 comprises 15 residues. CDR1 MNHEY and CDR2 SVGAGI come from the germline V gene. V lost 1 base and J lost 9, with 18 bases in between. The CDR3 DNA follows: TGTGCCAGCAGTTACTTGGGGGCCGGAGATGTACAAGCTTTCTTT. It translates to CASSYLGAGDVQAFF.

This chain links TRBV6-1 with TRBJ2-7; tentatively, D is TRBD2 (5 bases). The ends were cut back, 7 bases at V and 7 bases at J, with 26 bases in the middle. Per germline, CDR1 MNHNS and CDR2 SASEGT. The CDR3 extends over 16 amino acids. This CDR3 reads CASTMFVGFGIGEQYF. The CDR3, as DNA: TGTGCCAGCACTATGTTCGTTGGGTTCGGGATCGGAGAGCAGTACTTC.

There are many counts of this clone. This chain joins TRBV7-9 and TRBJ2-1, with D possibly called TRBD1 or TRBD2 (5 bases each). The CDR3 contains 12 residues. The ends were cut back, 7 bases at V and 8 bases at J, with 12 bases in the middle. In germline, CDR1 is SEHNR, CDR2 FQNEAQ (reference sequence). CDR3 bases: TGTGCCAGCATCTTTGGGGGTCATGAGCAGTTCTTC. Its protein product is CASIFGGHEQFF.

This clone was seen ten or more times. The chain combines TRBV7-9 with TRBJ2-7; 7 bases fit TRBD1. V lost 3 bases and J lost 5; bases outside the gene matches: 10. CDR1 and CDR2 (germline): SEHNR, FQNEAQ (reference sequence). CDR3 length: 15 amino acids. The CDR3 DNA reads TGTGCCAGCAGCTTTGGTTGGGGAGACAGGGACGAGCAGTACTTC. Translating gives CASSFGWGDRDEQYF.

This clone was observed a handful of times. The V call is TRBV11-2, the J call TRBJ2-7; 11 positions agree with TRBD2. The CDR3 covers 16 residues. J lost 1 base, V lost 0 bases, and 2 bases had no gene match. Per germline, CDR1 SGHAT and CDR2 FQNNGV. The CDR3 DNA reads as TGTGCCAGCAGCTTAGACGGGACTAGCGGATCCTACGAGCAGTACTTC. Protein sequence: CASSLDGTSGSYEQYF.

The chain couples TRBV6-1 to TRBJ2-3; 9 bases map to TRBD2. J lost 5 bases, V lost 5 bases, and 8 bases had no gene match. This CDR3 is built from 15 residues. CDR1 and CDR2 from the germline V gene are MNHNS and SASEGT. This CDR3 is CASSPVAGVVDTQYF. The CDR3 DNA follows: TGTGCCAGCAGTCCTGTAGCGGGAGTAGTAGATACGCAGTATTTT.

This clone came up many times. The CDR3 here is CASSAQETQYF. The CDR3 region has the DNA TGTGCCAGCAGCGCGCAAGAGACCCAGTACTTC. The chain joins TRBV7-8 to TRBJ2-5; D is ambiguous. CDR1 SGHVS and CDR2 FQNEAQ come from the germline V gene. Between the trimmed V and J ends, which lost 5 bases and 2 bases, there was a span of 3 bases. This CDR3 has 11 amino acids.

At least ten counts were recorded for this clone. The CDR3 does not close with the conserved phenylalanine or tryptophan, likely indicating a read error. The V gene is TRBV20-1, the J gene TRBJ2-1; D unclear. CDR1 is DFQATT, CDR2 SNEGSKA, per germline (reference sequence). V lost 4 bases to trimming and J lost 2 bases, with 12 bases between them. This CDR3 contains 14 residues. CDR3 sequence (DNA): TGCAGTGCTACCCAGCCTCAAACCTACAATGAGCAGTTCGTC. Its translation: CSATQPQTYNEQFV.

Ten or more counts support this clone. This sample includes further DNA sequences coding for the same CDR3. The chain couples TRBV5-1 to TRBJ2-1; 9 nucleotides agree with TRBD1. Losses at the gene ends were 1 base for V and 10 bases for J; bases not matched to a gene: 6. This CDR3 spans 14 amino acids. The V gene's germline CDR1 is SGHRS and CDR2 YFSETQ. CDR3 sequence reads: CASSLRTGVDEQFF. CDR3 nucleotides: TGCGCCAGCAGCTTGAGGACAGGGGTCGACGAGCAGTTCTTC.

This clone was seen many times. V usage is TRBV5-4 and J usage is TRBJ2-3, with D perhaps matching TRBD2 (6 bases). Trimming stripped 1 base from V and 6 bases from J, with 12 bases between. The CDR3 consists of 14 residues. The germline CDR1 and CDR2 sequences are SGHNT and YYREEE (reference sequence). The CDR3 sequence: CASSLTSGVDTQYF. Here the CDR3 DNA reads TGTGCCAGCAGCTTGACTTCGGGGGTTGATACGCAGTATTTT.

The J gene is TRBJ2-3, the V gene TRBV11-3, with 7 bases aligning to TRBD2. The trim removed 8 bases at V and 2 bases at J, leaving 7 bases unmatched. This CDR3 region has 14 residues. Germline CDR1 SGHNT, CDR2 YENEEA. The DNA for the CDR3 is TGTGCCAGCGGGGGGGAGGTTGACACAGATACGCAGTATTTT. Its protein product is CASGGEVDTDTQYF.

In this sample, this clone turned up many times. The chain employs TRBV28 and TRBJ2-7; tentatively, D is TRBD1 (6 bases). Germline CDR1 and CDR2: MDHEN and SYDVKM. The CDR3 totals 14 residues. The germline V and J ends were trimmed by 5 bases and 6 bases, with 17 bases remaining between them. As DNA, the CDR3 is TGTGCCAGCAGTGGAGACAGGCCTAGTGCCGAGCAGTACTTC. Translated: CASSGDRPSAEQYF.

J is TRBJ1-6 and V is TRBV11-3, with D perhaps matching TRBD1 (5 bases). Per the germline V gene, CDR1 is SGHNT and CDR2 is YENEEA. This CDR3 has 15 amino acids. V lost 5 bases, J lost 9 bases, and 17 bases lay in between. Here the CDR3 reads CASSTRESGGSPLHF. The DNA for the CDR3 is TGTGCCAGCAGCACCCGGGAGTCGGGGGGTTCACCCCTCCACTTT.